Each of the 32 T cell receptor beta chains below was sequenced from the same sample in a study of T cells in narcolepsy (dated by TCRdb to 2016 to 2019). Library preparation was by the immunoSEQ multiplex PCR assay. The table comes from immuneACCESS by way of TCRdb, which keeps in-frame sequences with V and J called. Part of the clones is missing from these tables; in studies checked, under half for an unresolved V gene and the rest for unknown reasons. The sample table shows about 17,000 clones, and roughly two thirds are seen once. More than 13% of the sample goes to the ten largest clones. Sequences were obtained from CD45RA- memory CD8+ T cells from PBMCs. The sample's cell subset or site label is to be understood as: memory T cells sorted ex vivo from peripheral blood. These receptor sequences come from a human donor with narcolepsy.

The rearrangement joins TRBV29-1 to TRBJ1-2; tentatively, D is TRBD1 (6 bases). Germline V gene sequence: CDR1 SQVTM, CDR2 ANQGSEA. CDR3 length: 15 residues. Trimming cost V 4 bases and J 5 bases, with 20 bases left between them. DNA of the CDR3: TGCAGCGTTGCAGGATCGGGGGCGAAGGAGTATGGCTACACCTTC. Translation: CSVAGSGAKEYGYTF.

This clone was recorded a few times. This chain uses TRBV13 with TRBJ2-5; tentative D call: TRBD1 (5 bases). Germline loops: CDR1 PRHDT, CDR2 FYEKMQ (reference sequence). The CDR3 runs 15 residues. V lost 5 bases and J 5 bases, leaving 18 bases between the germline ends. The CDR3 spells CASSAAQGEGETQYF. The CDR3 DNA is TGTGCCAGCAGCGCAGCCCAGGGTGAAGGGGAGACCCAGTACTTC. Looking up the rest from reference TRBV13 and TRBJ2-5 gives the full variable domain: AAGVIQSPRHLIKEKRETATLKCYPIPRHDTVYWYQQGPGQDPQFLISFYEKMQSDKGSIPDRFSAQQFSDYHSELNMSSLELGDSALYFCASSAAQGEGETQYFGPGTRLLVL.

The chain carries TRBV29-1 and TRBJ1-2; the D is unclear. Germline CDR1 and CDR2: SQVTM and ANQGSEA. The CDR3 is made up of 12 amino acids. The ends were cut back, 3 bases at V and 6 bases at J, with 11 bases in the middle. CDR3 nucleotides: TGCAGCGTTGAGGGGATGTACGATGGCTACACCTTC. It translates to CSVEGMYDGYTF.

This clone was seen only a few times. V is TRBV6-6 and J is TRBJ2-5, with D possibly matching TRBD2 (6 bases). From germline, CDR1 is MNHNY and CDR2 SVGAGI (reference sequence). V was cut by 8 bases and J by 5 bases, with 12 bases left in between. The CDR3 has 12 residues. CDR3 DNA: TGTGCCAGCGGTTTAGGAGGGGAGACCCAGTACTTC. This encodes CASGLGGETQYF.

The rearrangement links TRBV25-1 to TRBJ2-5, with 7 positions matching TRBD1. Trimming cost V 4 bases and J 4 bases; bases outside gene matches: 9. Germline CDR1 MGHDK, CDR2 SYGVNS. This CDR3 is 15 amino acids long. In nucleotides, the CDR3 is TGTGCCAGCAGTGGCCCGACAGGGCGAGGAGAGACCCAGTACTTC. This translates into CASSGPTGRGETQYF.

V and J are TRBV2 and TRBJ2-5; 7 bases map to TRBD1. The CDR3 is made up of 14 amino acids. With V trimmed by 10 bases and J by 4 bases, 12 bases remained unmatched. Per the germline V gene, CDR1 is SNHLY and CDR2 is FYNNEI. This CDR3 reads CATPIPGQRETQYF. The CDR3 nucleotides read TGTGCCACTCCTATCCCGGGACAGCGAGAGACCCAGTACTTC. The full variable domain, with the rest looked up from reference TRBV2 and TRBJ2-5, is EPEVTQTPSHQVTQMGQEVILRCVPISNHLYFYWYRQILGQKVEFLVSFYNNEISEKSEIFDDQFSVERPDGSNFTLKIRSTKLEDSAMYFCATPIPGQRETQYFGPGTRLLVL.

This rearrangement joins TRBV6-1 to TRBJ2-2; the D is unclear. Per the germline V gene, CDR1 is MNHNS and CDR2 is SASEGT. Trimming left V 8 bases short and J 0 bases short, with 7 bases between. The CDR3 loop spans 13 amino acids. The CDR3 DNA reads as TGTGCCAGCGACACTCCGAACACCGGGGAGCTGTTTTTT. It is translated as CASDTPNTGELFF.

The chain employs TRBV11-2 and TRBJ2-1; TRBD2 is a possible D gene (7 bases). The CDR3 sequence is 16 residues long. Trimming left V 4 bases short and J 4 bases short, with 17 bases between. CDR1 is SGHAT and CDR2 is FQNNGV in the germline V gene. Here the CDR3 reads CASSSNREGSYNEQFF. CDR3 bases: TGTGCCAGCAGCTCAAACAGGGAGGGAAGTTACAATGAGCAGTTCTTC.

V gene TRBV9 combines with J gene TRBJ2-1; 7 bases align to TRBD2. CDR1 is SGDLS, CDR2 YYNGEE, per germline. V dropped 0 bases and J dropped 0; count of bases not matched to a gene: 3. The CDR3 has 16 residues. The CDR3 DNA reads TGTGCCAGCAGCGTAGGCGGGAGTAGCTCCTACAATGAGCAGTTCTTC. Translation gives CASSVGGSSSYNEQFF. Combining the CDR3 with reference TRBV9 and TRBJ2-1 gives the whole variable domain DSGVTQTPKHLITATGQRVTLRCSPRSGDLSVYWYQQSLDQGLQFLIQYYNGEERAKGNILERFSAQQFPDLHSELNLSSLELGDSALYFCASSVGGSSSYNEQFFGPGTRLTVL.

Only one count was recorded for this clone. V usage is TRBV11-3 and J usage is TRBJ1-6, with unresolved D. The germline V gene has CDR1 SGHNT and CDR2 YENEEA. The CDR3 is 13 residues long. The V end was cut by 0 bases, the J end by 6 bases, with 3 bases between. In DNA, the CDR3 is TGTGCCAGCAGCTTAGAAGTTAATTCACCCCTCCACTTT. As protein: CASSLEVNSPLHF.

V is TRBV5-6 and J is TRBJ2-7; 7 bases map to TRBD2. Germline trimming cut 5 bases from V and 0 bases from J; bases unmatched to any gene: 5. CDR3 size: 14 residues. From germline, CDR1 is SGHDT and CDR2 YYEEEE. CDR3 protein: CASRSGGSSYEQYF. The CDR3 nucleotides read TGTGCCAGCAGGTCGGGAGGTAGCTCCTACGAGCAGTACTTC.

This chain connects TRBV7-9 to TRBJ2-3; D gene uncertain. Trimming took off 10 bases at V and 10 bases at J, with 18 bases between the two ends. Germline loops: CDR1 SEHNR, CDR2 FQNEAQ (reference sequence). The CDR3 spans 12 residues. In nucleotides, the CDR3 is TGTGCCACCAGAGGAGTGACCCAGTCGCAGTATTTT. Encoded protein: CATRGVTQSQYF.

CDR3 nucleotide sequence: TGTGCCAGCAGCCGCGGACTAGCGGGGAGAGGGGAGACCCAGTACTTC. This codes for CASSRGLAGRGETQYF. The genes are TRBV7-8 and TRBJ2-5; 12 bases align to TRBD2. The trim removed 5 bases at V and 5 bases at J, leaving 9 bases unmatched. Germline V gene sequence: CDR1 SGHVS, CDR2 FQNEAQ. The CDR3 is 16 amino acids.

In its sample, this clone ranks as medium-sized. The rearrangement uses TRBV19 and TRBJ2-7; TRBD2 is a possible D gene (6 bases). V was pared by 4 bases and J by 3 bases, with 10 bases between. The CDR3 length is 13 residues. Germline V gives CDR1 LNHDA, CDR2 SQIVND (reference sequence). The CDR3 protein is CASSTTGGYEQYF. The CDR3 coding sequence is TGTGCCAGTAGTACCACCGGGGGCTACGAGCAGTACTTC.

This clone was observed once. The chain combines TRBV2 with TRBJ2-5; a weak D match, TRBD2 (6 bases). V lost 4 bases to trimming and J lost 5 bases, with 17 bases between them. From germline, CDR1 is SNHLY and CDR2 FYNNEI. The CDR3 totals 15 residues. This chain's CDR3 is CASSASGGVVETQYF. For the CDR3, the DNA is TGTGCCAGCAGTGCCAGCGGAGGGGTGGTGGAGACCCAGTACTTC.

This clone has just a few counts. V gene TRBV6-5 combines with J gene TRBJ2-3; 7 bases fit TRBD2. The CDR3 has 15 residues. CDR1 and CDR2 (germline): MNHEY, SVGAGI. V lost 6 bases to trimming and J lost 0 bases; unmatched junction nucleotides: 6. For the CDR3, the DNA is TGTGCCAGCAGCTACGGGGGGACTAGCACAGATACGCAGTATTTT. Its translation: CASSYGGTSTDTQYF.

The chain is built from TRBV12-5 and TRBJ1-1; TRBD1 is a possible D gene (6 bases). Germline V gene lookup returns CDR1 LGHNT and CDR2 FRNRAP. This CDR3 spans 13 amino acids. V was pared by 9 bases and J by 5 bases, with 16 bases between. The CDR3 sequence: CARKPGRGTEAFF. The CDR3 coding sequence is TGTGCTAGAAAACCTGGGAGGGGGACTGAAGCTTTCTTT.

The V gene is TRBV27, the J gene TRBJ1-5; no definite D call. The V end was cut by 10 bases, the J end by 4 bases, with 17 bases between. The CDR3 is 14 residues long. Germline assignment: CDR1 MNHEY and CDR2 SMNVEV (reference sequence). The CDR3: CATAPTGVNQPQHF. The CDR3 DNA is TGTGCCACCGCACCCACCGGGGTTAATCAGCCCCAGCATTTT.

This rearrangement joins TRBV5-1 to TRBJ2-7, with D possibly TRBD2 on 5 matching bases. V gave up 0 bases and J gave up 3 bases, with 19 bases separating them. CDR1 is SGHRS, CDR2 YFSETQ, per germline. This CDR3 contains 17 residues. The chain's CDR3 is CASSLGTGDHQSYEQYF. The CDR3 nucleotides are TGCGCCAGCAGCTTGGGGACTGGAGACCACCAAAGCTACGAGCAGTACTTC.

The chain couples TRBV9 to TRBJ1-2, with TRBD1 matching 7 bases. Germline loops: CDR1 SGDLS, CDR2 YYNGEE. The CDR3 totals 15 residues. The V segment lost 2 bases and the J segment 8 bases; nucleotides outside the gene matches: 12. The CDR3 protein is CASSVTGDSSRGYTF. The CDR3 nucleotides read TGTGCCAGCAGCGTCACAGGGGATTCTTCTCGGGGCTACACCTTC.

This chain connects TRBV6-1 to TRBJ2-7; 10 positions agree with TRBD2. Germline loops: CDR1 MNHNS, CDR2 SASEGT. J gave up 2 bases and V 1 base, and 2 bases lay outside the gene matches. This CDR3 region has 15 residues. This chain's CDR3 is CASSEDSGGPYEQYF. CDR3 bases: TGTGCCAGCAGTGAAGATAGCGGGGGGCCCTACGAGCAGTACTTC.

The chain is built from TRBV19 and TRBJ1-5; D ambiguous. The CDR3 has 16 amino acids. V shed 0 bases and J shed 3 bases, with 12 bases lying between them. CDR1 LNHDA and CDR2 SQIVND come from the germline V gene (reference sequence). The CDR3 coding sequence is TGTGCCAGTAGTATAGATCTGCAACAGCTCAATCAGCCCCAGCATTTT. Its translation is CASSIDLQQLNQPQHF.

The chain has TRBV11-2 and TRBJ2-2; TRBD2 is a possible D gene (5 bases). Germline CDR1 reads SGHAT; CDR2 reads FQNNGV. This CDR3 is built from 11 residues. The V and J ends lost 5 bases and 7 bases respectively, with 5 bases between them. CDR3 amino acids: CASSAGGELFF. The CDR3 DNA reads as TGTGCCAGCAGCGCGGGCGGGGAGCTGTTTTTT.

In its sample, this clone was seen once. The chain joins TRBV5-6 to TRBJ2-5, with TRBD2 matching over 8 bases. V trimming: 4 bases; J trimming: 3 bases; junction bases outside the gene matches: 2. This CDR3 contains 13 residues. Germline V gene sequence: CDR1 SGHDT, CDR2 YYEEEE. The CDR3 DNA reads TGTGCCAGCAGCCCGACTAGCGAAGAGACCCAGTACTTC. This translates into CASSPTSEETQYF.

The chain's CDR3 is CASSAQGWGSSGANVLTF. The CDR3 bases are TGTGCCAGCAGCGCACAGGGTTGGGGGAGCTCTGGGGCCAACGTCCTGACTTTC. The chain joins TRBV9 to TRBJ2-6; maybe TRBD1 (6 bases). CDR1 and CDR2 from the germline V gene are SGDLS and YYNGEE. This CDR3 is built from 18 residues. Trimming shortened V by 3 bases and J by 0 bases, and 16 bases separated the two germline ends.

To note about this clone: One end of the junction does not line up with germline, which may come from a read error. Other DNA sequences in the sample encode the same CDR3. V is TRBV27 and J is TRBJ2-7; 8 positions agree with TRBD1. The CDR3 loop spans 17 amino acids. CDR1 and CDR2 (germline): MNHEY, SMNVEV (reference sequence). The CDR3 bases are TGTGCCAGCAGTTTCTCCCATACGACAGGGGATTATAACGAGCAGTACTTT. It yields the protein CASSFSHTTGDYNEQYF.

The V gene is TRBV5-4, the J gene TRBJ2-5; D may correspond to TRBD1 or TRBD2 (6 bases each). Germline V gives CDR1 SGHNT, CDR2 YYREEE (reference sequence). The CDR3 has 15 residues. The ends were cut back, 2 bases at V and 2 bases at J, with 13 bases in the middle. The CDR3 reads CASSFRGGGQETQYF. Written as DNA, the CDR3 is TGTGCCAGCAGCTTTCGAGGAGGGGGACAAGAGACCCAGTACTTC.

This chain's CDR3 is CASSSGTEVWDEQYF. The CDR3 nucleotides read TGTGCCAGCAGTTCTGGTACAGAGGTGTGGGACGAGCAGTACTTC. The chain uses TRBV6-5 and TRBJ2-7, with D unclear. This CDR3 is built from 15 residues. V shed 4 bases and J shed 5 bases, with 18 bases lying between them. CDR1 is MNHEY, CDR2 SVGAGI, per germline.

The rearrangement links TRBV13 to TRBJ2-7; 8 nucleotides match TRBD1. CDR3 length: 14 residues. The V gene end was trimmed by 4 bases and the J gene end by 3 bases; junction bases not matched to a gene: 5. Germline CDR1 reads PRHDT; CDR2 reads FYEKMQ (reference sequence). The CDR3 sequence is CASSSRDRSYEQYF. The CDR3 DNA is TGTGCCAGCAGCTCCCGGGACAGGAGCTACGAGCAGTACTTC.

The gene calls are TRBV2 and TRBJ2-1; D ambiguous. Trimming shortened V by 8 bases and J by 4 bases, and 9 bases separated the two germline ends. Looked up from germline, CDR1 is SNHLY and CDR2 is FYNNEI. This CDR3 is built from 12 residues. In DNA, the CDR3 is TGTGCCAGCTCCGTGGCTTACAATGAGCAGTTCTTC. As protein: CASSVAYNEQFF.

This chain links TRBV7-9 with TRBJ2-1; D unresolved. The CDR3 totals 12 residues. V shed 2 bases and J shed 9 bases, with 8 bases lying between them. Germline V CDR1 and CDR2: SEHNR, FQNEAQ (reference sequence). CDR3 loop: CASSLKGLEQFF. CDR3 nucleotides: TGTGCCAGCAGCTTAAAAGGCCTTGAGCAGTTCTTC. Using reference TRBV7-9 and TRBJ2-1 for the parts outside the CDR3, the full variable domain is DTGVSQNPRHKITKRGQNVTFRCDPISEHNRLYWYRQTLGQGPEFLTYFQNEAQLEKSRLLSDRFSAERPKGSFSTLEIQRTEQGDSAMYLCASSLKGLEQFFGPGTRLTVL.

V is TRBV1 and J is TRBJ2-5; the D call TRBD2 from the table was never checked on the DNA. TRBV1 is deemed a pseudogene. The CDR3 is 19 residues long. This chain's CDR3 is CTSSQDFRSGGASSETQYF. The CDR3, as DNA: TGCACCAGCAGCCAAGATTTCCGGAGCGGGGGGGCCAGTTCCGAGACCCAGTACTTC.